These T cell receptor beta chains were read from a single sample in a study of early T cells in non-severe SARS-CoV-2 infection. TCRdb re-derived calls from the 5' RACE reads in MiXCR, one entry per CDR3 protein. This table has about 83,000 distinct CDR3 sequences, about 12% appearing once. The sequencing sample was made of whole blood. The receptors here all came from an adult who was a healthcare worker with PCR-confirmed SARS-CoV-2 infection or an uninfected control (not recorded which). CDR3s include the opening cysteine and the closing phenylalanine or tryptophan. A D gene is named only where the DNA matches it firmly. Clone size is not always given. Where it is, it says once, few, many or a class for expanded clones.

clone_size,d_call,j_call,v_call,cdr3_aa,cdr3_nt
.,.,TRBJ2-7,TRBV29-1,CSVLGAYYEQYF,TGCAGCGTTTTGGGCGCCTACTACGAGCAGTACTTC
few,.,TRBJ2-7,TRBV5-1,CASSLERLSSGGGPYF,TGCGCCAGCAGCTTGGAACGACTCTCATCCGGCGGGGGCCCGTACTTC
few,TRBD2,TRBJ2-1,TRBV30,CAWRPPGLAPEQFF,TGTGCCTGGAGGCCCCCGGGACTAGCCCCCGAGCAGTTCTTC
many,.,TRBJ2-7,TRBV6-5,CASSSQGEQYF,TGTGCCAGCAGTTCCCAGGGGGAGCAGTACTTC
.,.,TRBJ2-1,TRBV24-1,CATSDLGESYNEQFF,TGTGCCACCAGTGATTTGGGGGAATCTTACAATGAGCAGTTCTTC
many,TRBD2,TRBJ2-1,TRBV20-1,CGPLAGASNNEQFF,TGCGGTCCCTTAGCGGGAGCCTCAAACAATGAGCAGTTCTTC
few,.,TRBJ2-5,TRBV7-2,CASSLFGDQETQYF,TGTGCCAGCAGCTTATTTGGGGACCAAGAGACCCAGTACTTC
few,.,TRBJ1-1,TRBV6-1,CASSVYQGMNTEAFF,TGTGCCAGCAGTGTCTATCAGGGGATGAACACTGAAGCTTTCTTT
few,.,TRBJ2-1,TRBV7-2,CASTVGVSNEQFF,TGTGCCAGCACCGTTGGGGTTAGCAATGAGCAGTTCTTC
few,.,TRBJ2-7,TRBV11-2,CASSFLGGGAASKQYF,TGTGCCAGCAGCTTCCTAGGAGGGGGGGCCGCCAGCAAGCAGTACTTC
.,TRBD2,TRBJ2-1,TRBV19,CASSAPSGLASGEQFF,TGTGCCAGTAGTGCCCCGTCGGGACTAGCGTCGGGTGAGCAGTTCTTC
few,.,TRBJ1-2,TRBV30,CAWSTGMGYTF,TGTGCCTGGAGTACGGGGATGGGCTACACCTTC
.,.,TRBJ2-2,TRBV3-2,CASSQWLAGTGELFF,TGTGCCAGCAGCCAATGGCTAGCGGGGACCGGGGAGCTGTTTTTT
many,.,TRBJ2-3,TRBV11-3,CASSVFGTDTQYF,TGTGCCAGTAGCGTTTTCGGCACAGATACGCAGTATTTT
few,.,TRBJ1-5,TRBV3-1,CASSQGHRDTSGNQPQHF,TGTGCCAGCAGCCAAGGTCACCGGGACACCTCGGGCAATCAGCCCCAGCATTTT
.,TRBD2,TRBJ2-3,TRBV9,CASSVGGTSADTQYF,TGTGCCAGCAGCGTAGGGGGGACTAGCGCCGATACGCAGTATTTT